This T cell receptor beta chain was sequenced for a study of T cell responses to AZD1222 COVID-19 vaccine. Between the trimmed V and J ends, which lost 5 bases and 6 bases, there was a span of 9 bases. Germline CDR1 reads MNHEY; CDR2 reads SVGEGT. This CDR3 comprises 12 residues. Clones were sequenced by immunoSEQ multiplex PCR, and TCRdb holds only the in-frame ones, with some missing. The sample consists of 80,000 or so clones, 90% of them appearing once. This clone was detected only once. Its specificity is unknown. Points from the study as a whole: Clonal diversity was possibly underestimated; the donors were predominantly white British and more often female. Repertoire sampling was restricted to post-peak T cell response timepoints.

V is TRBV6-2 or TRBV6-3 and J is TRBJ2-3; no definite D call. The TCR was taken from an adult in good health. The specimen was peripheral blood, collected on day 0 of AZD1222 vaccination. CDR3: CASSLTLDTQYF. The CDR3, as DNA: TGTGCCAGCAGTCTCACCTTGGATACGCAGTATTTT.